The table lists the clone carrying this TCR beta chain with a few counts. Its antigen is unknown. CDR1 is MNHEY, CDR2 SVGAGI, per germline. Trimming stripped 2 bases from V and 3 bases from J, with 14 bases between. This CDR3 region has 15 residues. Deep was the level used in running the assay. Assay: immunoSEQ multiplex PCR; the TCRdb copy retains only in-frame clones and omits some. The table shows hundreds of thousands of clones, with around 73% occurring only once. The sample is drawn from a study of shared clonotypes between healthy human individuals. Study information: Per donor, three plates held CD4 naive cells, three held CD4 memory, two held CD8 naive and one held CD8 memory. General study results and limits: Shared clonotypes: about 5% naive CD4, about 3.5% naive CD8, 2% to 2.5% memory CD4, 0.35% to 0.5% memory CD8.

This receptor was taken from a woman under 40 in good health. The chain links TRBV6-5 to TRBJ2-7; perhaps D is TRBD1 or TRBD2 (6 bases each). The sample consisted of memory CD4+ T cells sorted from blood. The subset was: CD45RA-negative fraction. The CDR3 loop is CASSYDGGGNYEQYF. DNA for the CDR3: TGTGCCAGCAGTTACGATGGAGGGGGGAACTACGAGCAGTACTTC.